This T cell receptor beta chain came from a study of cytomegalovirus exposure and HLA in healthy donors. On the study more broadly: The study placed approximately 78% of its approximately 360 genotyped donors in the Caucasian-associated ancestry cluster.

Study-wide results and limits: Follow-up analysis found HLA locus-dependent TCR association rates, highest for DRB1 and lowest for HLA-C. A later analysis appeared to link common viral pathogens to several of the most significant clusters. A classifier reportedly called cytomegalovirus status with high sensitivity and specificity.

Use of 60 Vbeta and 13 Jbeta primers characterized the PCR. The data were produced by immunoSEQ multiplex PCR, yet TCRdb's version contains in-frame clones alone and is incomplete. The sample consists of 150,000 to 190,000 clones, approximately 85% of them appearing once. Germline CDR1 is MNHNS and CDR2 is SASEGT. The CDR3 contains 14 residues. V was clipped by 8 bases and J by 4 bases; unmatched bases: 5. In the case of this clone: The antigen is not known.

The rearrangement uses TRBV6-1 and TRBJ2-2; the match to TRBD1 covers 9 bases. The specimen sequenced was PBMCs. The receptor was isolated from a woman in her late teens or twenties in good health and CMV-seronegative. The CDR3 DNA follows: TGTGCCAGCTCGGGACAGGGTGTCACCGGGGAGCTGTTTTTT. Residues: CASSGQGVTGELFF.